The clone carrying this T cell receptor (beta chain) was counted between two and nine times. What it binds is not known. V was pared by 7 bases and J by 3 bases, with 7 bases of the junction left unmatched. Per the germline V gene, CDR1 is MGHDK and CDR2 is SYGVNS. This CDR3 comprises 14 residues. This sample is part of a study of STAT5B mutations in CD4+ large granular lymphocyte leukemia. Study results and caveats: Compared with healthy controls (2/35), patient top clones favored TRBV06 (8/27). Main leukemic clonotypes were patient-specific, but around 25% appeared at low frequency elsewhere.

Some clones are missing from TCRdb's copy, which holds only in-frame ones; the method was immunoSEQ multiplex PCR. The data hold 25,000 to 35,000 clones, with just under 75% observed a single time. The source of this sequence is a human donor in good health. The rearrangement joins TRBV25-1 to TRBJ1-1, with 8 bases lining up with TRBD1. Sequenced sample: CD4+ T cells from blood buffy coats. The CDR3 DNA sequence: TGTGCCAGCACCGGAAGGACAGGGCACACTGAAGCTTTCTTT. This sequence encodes CASTGRTGHTEAFF.